This T cell receptor (beta chain) was recovered during a study of identical twins. The germline gives CDR1 SGHTS, CDR2 YDEGEE. The CDR3 is 16 amino acids. V lost 6 bases to trimming and J lost 2 bases; unmatched junction nucleotides: 9. MiXCR, run by TCRdb on the 5' RACE reads, gives a single entry per CDR3 protein. Here the sample spans around 240,000 distinct CDR3 sequences, approximately 10% being singletons. Broader study findings: Compared with models, monozygotic twins showed more out-of-frame TCR alpha sharing. Researchers caution that invariant MAIT and iNKT cells could partly confound zero-insertion analyses. Shared out-of-frame alpha sequences (those common to twins) showed excess low generation probability. Out-of-frame beta chain sequences displayed weaker excess sharing between twins.

This clonotype was seen repeatedly, ten times or more. Its specificity is not known. The receptor was isolated from a man aged 50 to 60 in good health. Sequenced input: memory T cells sorted from blood. This chain links TRBV5-8 with TRBJ2-4, with 9 bases aligning to TRBD1. The CDR3 loop is CASNFPGTGTKNIQYF. CDR3 nucleotide sequence: TGTGCCAGCAACTTCCCCGGGACAGGGACCAAAAACATTCAGTACTTC. The full variable domain, completed using reference TRBV5-8 and TRBJ2-4, is EAGVTQSPTHLIKTRGQQATLRCSPISGHTSVYWYQQALGLGLQFLLWYDEGEERNRGNFPPRFSGRQFPNYSSELNVNALELEDSALYLCASNFPGTGTKNIQYFGAGTRLSVL.